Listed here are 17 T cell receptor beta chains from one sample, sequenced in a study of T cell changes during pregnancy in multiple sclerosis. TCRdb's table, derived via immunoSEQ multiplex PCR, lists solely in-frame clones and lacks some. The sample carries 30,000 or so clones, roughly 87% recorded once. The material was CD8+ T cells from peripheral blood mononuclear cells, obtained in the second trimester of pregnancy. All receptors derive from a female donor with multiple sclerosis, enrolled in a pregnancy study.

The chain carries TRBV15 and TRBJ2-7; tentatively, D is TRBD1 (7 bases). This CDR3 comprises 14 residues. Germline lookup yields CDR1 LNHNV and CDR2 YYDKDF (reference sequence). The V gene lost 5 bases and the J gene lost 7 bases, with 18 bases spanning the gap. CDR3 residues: CATSPGGGGQEQYF. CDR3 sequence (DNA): TGTGCCACCAGCCCCGGCGGAGGGGGACAGGAGCAGTACTTC. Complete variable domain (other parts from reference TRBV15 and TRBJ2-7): DAMVIQNPRYQVTQFGKPVTLSCSQTLNHNVMYWYQQKSSQAPKLLFHYYDKDFNNEADTPDNFQSRRPNTSFCFLDIRSPGLGDTAMYLCATSPGGGGQEQYFGPGTRLTVT.

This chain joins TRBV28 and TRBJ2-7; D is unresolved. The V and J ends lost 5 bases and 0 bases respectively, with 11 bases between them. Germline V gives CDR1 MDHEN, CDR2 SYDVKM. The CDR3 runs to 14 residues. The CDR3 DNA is TGTGCCAGCAGTAATGTGGGCACCTCCTACGAGCAGTACTTC. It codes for CASSNVGTSYEQYF.

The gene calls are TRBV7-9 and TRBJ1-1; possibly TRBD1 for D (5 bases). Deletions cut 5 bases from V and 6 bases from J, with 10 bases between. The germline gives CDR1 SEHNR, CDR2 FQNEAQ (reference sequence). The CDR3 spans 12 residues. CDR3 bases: TGTGCCAGCAGCCTCTCGGGGGCTGAAGCTTTCTTT. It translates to CASSLSGAEAFF.

DNA for the CDR3: TGTGCCAGCAGTTTATCCCCTCGGGCAGGGGGCTGGTATGGCTACACCTTC. This encodes CASSLSPRAGGWYGYTF. The J gene is TRBJ1-2, the V gene TRBV27; TRBD1 agrees at 8 bases. The CDR3 is 17 residues long. Germline V gives CDR1 MNHEY, CDR2 SMNVEV (reference sequence). V was pared by 0 bases and J by 5 bases, with 11 bases of the junction left unmatched.

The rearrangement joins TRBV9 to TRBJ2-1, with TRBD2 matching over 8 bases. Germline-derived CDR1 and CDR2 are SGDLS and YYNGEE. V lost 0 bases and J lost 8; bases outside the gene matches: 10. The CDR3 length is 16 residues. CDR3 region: CASSVAGGGIGDEQFF. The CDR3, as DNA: TGTGCCAGCAGCGTAGCCGGCGGGGGGATCGGTGATGAGCAGTTCTTC.

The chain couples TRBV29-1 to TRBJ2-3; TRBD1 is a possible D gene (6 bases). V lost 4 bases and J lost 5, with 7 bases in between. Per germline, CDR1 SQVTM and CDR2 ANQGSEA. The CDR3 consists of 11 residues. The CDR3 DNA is TGCAGCGTTGCCAGGGGAGATACGCAGTATTTT. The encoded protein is CSVARGDTQYF.

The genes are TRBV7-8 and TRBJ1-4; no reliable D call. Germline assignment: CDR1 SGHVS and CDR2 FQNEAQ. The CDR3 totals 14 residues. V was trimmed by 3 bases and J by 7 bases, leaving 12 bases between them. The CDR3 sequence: CASSLGGGVEKLFF. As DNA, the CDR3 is TGTGCCAGCAGCTTGGGTGGAGGTGTTGAAAAACTGTTTTTT.

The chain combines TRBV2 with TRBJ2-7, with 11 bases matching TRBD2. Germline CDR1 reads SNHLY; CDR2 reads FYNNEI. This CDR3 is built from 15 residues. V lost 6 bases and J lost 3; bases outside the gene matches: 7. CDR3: CASRADSGGDYEQYF. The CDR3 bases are TGTGCCAGCAGGGCCGATAGCGGGGGGGACTACGAGCAGTACTTC.

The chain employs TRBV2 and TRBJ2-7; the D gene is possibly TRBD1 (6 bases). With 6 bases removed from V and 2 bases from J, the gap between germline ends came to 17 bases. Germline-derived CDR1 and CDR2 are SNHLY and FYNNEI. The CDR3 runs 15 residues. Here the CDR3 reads CASSPATGQTYEQYF. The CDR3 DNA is TGTGCCAGCAGCCCTGCTACAGGACAGACCTACGAGCAGTACTTC.

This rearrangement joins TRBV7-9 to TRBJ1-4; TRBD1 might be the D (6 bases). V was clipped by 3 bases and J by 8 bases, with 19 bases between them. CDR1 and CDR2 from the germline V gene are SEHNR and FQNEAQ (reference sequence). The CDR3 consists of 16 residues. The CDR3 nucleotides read TGTGCCAGCAGCTTTAGTAGTGGGGGCCTTGACGAAAAACTGTTTTTT. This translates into CASSFSSGGLDEKLFF.

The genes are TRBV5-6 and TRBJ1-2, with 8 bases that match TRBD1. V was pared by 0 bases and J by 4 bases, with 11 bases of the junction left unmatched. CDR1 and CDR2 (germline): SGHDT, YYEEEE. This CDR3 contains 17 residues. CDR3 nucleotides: TGTGCCAGCAGCTTGGGGGCAGGGGGCGCCCCGGGCTATGGCTACACCTTC. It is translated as CASSLGAGGAPGYGYTF.

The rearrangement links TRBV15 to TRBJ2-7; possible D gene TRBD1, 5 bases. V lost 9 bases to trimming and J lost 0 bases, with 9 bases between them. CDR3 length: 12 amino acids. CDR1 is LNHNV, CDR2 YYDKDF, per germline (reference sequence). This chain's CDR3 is CATRQSSYEQYF. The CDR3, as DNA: TGTGCCACGCGACAGAGCTCCTACGAGCAGTACTTC.

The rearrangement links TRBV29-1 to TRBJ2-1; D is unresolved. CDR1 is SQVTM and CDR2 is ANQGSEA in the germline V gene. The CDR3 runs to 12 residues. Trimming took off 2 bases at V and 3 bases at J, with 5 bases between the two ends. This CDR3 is CSVESRYNEQFF. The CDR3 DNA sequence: TGCAGCGTTGAATCTCGCTACAATGAGCAGTTCTTC.

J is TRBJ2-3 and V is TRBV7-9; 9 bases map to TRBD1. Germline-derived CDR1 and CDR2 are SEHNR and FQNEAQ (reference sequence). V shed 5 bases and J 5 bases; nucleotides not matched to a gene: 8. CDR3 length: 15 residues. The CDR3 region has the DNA TGTGCCAGCAGCCCTGGGACAGGGCTTGTAGATACGCAGTATTTT. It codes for CASSPGTGLVDTQYF.

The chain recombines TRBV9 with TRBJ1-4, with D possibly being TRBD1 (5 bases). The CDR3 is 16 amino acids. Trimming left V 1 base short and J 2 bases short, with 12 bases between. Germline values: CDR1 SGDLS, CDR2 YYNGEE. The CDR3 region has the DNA TGTGCCAGCAGCGTAAGCAGGGAAGGCACTAATGAAAAACTGTTTTTT. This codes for CASSVSREGTNEKLFF.

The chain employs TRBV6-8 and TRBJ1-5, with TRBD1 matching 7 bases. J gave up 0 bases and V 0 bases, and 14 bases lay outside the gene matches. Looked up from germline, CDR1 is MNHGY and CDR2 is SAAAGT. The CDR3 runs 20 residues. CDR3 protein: CASSYSHRQGDYLSNQPQHF. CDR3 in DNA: TGTGCCAGCAGTTACTCGCATCGGCAGGGGGATTACCTTAGCAATCAGCCCCAGCATTTT.

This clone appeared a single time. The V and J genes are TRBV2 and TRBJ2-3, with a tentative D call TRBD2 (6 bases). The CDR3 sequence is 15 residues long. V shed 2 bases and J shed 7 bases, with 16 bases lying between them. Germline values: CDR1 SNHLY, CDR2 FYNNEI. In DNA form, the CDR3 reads TGTGCCAGCAGTGAACTCGCGGGAAGGGGAAATACGCAGTATTTT. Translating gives CASSELAGRGNTQYF.